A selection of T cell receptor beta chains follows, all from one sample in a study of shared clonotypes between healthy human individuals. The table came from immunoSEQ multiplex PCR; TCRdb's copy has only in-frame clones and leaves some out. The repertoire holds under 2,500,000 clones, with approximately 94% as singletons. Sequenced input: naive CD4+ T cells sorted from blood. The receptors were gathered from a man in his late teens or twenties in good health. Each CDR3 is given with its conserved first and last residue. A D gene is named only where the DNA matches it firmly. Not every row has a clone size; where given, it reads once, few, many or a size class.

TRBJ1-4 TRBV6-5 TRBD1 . TGTGCCACGCATCGACAGGGGGGAGGTAATGAAAAACTGTTTTTT CATHRQGGGNEKLFF
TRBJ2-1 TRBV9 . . TGTGCCAGCAGTACAGGCTACAATGAGCAGTTCTTC CASSTGYNEQFF
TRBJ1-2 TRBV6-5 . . TGTGCCAGCAGTTACGGGGGAGGTGGCTACACCTTC CASSYGGGGYTF
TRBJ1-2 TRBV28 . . TGTGCCAGCAGTTTGGCAGGAAGAGAAGTCTATGGCTACACCTTC CASSLAGREVYGYTF
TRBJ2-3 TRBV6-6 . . TGTGCCAGCAGTTACTCCGGAGATACGCAGTATTTT CASSYSGDTQYF
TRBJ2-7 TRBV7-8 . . TGTGCCAGCAGCCAGGACTACGAGCAGTACTTC CASSQDYEQYF
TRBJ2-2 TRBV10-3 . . TGTGCCATCAGTGCCACAGGGCAGGCCCGCGGGGAGCTGTTTTTT CAISATGQARGELFF
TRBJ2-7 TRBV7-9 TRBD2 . TGTGCCAGCAGCCTTAGCGGGTCCTACGAGCAGTACTTC CASSLSGSYEQYF
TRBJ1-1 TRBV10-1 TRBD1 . TGCGCCAGCAGTCCCGGGACAGGGGCCCCCTGGGGGGCTTTCTTT CASSPGTGAPWGAFF
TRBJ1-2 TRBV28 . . TGTGCCAGCAGTTTAAGTGCTCTTAACTATGGCTACACCTTC CASSLSALNYGYTF
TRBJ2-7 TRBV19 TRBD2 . TGTGCCAGTAGTTGGACTAGCGGGAGGAAACTCTACGAGCAGTACTTC CASSWTSGRKLYEQYF
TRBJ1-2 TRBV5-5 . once TGTGCCAGCAGCTTGGTTGGTATGGAGCACTATGGCTACACCTTC CASSLVGMEHYGYTF
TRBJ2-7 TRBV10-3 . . TGTGCCATCGGTTTTGGCCCTGGGTCATCGCGGAGGGGCGAGCAGTACTTC CAIGFGPGSSRRGEQYF
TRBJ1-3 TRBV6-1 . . TGTGCCAGCAGTGAGGGACCCTTCTCTGGAAACACCATATATTTT CASSEGPFSGNTIYF
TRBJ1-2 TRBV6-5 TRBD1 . TGTGCCAGCACCGAGACAGGGCTTGGGAGCTATGGCTACACCTTC CASTETGLGSYGYTF
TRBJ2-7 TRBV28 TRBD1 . TGTGCCAGCGTCACAGGGGGGACCTACGAGCAGTACTTC CASVTGGTYEQYF
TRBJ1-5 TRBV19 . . TGTGCCAGTAGTATTAGCGGGGGCCGGCAGCCCCAGCATTTT CASSISGGRQPQHF
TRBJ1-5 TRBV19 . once TGTGCCAGTACCGCCCAGTTTGGCGCTCAGCCCCAGCATTTT CASTAQFGAQPQHF
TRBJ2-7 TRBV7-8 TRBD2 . TGTGCCAGCAGCCCGAGCGGGGTGTCCTCCTACGAGCAGTACTTC CASSPSGVSSYEQYF
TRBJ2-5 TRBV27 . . TGTGCCAGCAGTACGAGAAAGGGGGTCCAAGAGACCCAGTACTTC CASSTRKGVQETQYF
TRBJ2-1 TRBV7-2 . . TGTGCCAGCAGCTTACTAGCAAATGAGCAGTTCTTC CASSLLANEQFF
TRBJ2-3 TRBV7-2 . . TGTGCCAGCAGCCCCCCGGGTGGCAGATCTAGCACAGATACGCAGTATTTT CASSPPGGRSSTDTQYF
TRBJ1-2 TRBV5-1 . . TGCGCCAGCAGCTTGGGTGCAGGGCAGTATGGCTACACCTTC CASSLGAGQYGYTF
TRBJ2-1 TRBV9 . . TGTGCCAGCAGCGTAGGATCCAGCCACAATGAGCAGTTCTTC CASSVGSSHNEQFF
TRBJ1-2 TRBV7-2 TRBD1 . TGTGCCAGCAGCTTAGGAGGGGGCCTACTTGGCTACACCTTC CASSLGGGLLGYTF
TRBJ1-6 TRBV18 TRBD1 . TGTGCCAGCTCACCACGCCCCGACAGGGATAATTCACCCCTCCACTTT CASSPRPDRDNSPLHF
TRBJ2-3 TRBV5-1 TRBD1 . TGCGCCAGCAGCTTAGACAGGGGGATTGCAGATACGCAGTATTTT CASSLDRGIADTQYF
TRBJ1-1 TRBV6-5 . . TGTGCCAGCAGTAGCGGCGGGGTGGCTTTCTTT CASSSGGVAFF
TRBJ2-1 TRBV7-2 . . TGTGCCAGCAGCACGCCCGGGAATAACAATGAGCAGTTCTTC CASSTPGNNNEQFF
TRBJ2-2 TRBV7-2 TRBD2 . TGTGCCAGCAGCCGACTAGCGGGGGTGGGGACCGGGGAGCTGTTTTTT CASSRLAGVGTGELFF
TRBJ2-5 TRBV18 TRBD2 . TGTGCCAGCTCACCAGTACGGACTAGCGGGGGGGAAGAGACCCAGTACTTC CASSPVRTSGGEETQYF
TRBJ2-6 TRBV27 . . TGTGCCAGCAGTTTTTCGACAATGCGGCTCTCTGGGGCCAACGTCCTGACTTTC CASSFSTMRLSGANVLTF
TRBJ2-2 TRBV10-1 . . TGCGCCAGCAGTGAATTGCGGACGAGCACCGGGGAGCTGTTTTTT CASSELRTSTGELFF
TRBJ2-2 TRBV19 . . TGTGCCAGTAGTGCCCAGAACACCGGGGAGCTGTTTTTT CASSAQNTGELFF
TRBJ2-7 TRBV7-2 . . TGTGCCAGCAGCTTAGCGTCACTACAGGGAGGCGAGCAGTACTTC CASSLASLQGGEQYF
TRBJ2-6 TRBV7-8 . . TGTGCCAGCAGCTTAGGAGGGGGCTCTGGGGCCAACGTCCTGACTTTC CASSLGGGSGANVLTF
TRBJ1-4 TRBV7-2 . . TGTGCCAGCAGCTTAGGGGAGGTGGAAAAACTGTTTTTT CASSLGEVEKLFF
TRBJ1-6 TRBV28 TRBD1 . TGTGCCAGCAGTTCCAGACAGGGCTATAATTCACCCCTCCACTTT CASSSRQGYNSPLHF
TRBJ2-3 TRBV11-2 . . TGTGCCAGCAGCCCTGGCCCTTCCCGCACAGATACGCAGTATTTT CASSPGPSRTDTQYF
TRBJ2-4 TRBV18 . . TGTGCCAGCTCTACCGACAGGGAGGGAAACATTCAGTACTTC CASSTDREGNIQYF
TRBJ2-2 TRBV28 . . TGTGCCAGCAGGTTATTCACCGGGATCGATTTGACCGGGGAGCTGTTTTTT CASRLFTGIDLTGELFF
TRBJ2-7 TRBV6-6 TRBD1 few TGTGCCAGCGGACAGGGGCGGTGGGAGCAGTACTTC CASGQGRWEQYF
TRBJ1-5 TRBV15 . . TGTGCCACCAGCAGGGAGAATCAGCCCCAGCATTTT CATSRENQPQHF
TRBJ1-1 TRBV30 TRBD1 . TGTGCCTGGAGTGCGCGGGCAGGGGGGTACACTGAAGCTTTCTTT CAWSARAGGYTEAFF
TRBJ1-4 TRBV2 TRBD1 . TGTGCCAGCGGCCCGGGACAGGGGCGAGAAAAACTGTTTTTT CASGPGQGREKLFF
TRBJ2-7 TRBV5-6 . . TGTGCCAGCAGCTTGCGTATAGGGGCGTACGAGCAGTACTTC CASSLRIGAYEQYF
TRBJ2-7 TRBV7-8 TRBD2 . TGTGCCAGCAGCTTTCCGGGACTAGCGGACTACGAGCAGTACTTC CASSFPGLADYEQYF
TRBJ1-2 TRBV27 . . TGTGCCAGCAGTTTATCTAGGCAGGGGAACGGTAGGAACTATGGCTACACCTTC CASSLSRQGNGRNYGYTF
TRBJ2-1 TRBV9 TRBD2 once TGTGCCAGCAGCACTAGCGGGGGTTACAATGAGCAGTTCTTC CASSTSGGYNEQFF
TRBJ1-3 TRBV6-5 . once TGTGCCAGCAGAAGGGGTGTACTCGGAAACACCATATATTTT CASRRGVLGNTIYF